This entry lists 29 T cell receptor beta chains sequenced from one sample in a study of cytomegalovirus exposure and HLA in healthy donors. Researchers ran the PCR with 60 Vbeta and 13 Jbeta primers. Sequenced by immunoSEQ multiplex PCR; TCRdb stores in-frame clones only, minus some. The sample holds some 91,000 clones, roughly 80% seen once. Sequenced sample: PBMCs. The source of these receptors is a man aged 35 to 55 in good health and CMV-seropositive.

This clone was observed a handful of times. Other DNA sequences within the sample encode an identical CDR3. The CDR3 sequence is CASSIIADTQYF. The CDR3 DNA reads TGTGCCAGTAGTATCATAGCAGATACGCAGTATTTT. The chain employs TRBV19 and TRBJ2-3; D unresolved. V was trimmed by 3 bases and J by 4 bases, leaving 5 bases between them. The CDR3 is made up of 12 amino acids. Germline V gene sequence: CDR1 LNHDA, CDR2 SQIVND (reference sequence).

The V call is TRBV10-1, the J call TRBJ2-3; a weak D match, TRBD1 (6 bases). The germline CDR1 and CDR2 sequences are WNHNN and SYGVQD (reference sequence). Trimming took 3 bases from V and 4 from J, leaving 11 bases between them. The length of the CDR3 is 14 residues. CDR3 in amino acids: CASSDPGQSDTQYF. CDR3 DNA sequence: TGCGCCAGCAGTGACCCTGGACAGTCAGATACGCAGTATTTT.

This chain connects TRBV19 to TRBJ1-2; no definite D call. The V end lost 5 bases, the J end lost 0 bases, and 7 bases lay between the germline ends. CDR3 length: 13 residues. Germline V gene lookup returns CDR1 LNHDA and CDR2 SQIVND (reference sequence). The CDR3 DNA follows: TGTGCCAGTAGTCCTACAGCTAACTATGGCTACACCTTC. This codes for CASSPTANYGYTF.

The CDR3 spells CASRGPLGDEQFF. CDR3 nucleotide sequence: TGTGCCAGCAGGGGTCCTCTAGGCGATGAGCAGTTCTTC. The V and J genes are TRBV6-5 and TRBJ2-1; no reliable D call. Trimming took off 6 bases at V and 8 bases at J, with 14 bases between the two ends. This CDR3 region has 13 residues. The V gene's germline CDR1 is MNHEY and CDR2 SVGAGI.

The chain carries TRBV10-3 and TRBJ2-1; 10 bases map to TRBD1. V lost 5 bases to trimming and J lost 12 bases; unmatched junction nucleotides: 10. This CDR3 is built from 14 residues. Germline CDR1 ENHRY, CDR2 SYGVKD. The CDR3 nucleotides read TGTGCCATCAGTCCCGGGACAGGGGTCGACGGGCAGTTCTTC. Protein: CAISPGTGVDGQFF.

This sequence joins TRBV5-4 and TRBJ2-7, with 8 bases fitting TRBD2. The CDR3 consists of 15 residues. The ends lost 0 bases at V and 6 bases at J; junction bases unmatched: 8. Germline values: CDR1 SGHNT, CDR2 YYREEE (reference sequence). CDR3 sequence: CASSLEVGGASEQYF. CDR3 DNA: TGTGCCAGCAGCTTGGAAGTCGGGGGGGCCAGCGAGCAGTACTTC. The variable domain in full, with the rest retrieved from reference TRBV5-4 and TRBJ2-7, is ETGVTQSPTHLIKTRGQQVTLRCSSQSGHNTVSWYQQALGQGPQFIFQYYREEENGRGNFPPRFSGLQFPNYSSELNVNALELDDSALYLCASSLEVGGASEQYFGPGTRLTVT.

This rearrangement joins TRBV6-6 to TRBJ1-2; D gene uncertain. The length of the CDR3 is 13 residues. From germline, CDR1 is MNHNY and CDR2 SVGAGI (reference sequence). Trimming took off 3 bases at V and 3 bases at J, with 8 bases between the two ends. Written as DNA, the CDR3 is TGTGCCAGCAGTTATGAACAGTACTATGGCTACACCTTC. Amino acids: CASSYEQYYGYTF.

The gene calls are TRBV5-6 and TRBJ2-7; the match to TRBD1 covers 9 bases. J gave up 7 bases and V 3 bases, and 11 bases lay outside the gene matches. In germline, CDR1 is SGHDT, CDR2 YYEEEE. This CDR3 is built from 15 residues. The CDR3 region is CASSWGTGNVWEQYF. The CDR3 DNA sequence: TGTGCCAGCAGCTGGGGGACAGGGAATGTGTGGGAGCAGTACTTC.

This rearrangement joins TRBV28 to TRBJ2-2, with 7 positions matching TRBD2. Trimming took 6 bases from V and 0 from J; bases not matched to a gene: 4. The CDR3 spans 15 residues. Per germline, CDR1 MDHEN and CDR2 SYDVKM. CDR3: CASREAGTNTGELFF. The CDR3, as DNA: TGTGCCAGCAGGGAAGCGGGGACGAACACCGGGGAGCTGTTTTTT. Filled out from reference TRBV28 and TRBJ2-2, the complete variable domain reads DVKVTQSSRYLVKRTGEKVFLECVQDMDHENMFWYRQDPGLGLRLIYFSYDVKMKEKGDIPEGYSVSREKKERFSLILESASTNQTSMYLCASREAGTNTGELFFGEGSRLTVL.

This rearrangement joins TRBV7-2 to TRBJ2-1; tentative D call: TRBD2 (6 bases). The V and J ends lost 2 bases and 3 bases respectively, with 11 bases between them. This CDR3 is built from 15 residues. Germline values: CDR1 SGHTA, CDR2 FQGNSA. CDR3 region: CASSLRSGGYNEQFF. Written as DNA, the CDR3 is TGTGCCAGCAGCTTAAGGTCCGGGGGCTACAATGAGCAGTTCTTC.

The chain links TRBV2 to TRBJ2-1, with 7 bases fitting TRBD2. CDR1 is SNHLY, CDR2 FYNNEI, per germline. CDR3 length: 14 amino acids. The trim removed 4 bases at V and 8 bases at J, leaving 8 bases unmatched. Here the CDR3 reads CASSARTRVDEQFF. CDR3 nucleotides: TGTGCCAGCAGTGCCCGGACTAGGGTCGATGAGCAGTTCTTC.

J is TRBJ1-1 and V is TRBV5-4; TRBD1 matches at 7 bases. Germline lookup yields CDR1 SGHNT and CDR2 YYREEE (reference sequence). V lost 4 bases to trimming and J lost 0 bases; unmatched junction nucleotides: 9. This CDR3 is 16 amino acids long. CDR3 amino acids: CASSHPGTEVNTEAFF. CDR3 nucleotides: TGTGCCAGCAGCCATCCGGGGACAGAAGTGAACACTGAAGCTTTCTTT. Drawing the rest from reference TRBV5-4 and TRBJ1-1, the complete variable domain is ETGVTQSPTHLIKTRGQQVTLRCSSQSGHNTVSWYQQALGQGPQFIFQYYREEENGRGNFPPRFSGLQFPNYSSELNVNALELDDSALYLCASSHPGTEVNTEAFFGQGTRLTVV.

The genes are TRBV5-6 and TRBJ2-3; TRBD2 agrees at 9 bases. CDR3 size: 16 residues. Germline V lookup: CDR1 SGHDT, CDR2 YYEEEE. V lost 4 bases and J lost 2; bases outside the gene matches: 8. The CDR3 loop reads CASSPRRGGYTDTQYF. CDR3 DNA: TGTGCCAGCAGCCCGCGGCGGGGGGGCTACACAGATACGCAGTATTTT.

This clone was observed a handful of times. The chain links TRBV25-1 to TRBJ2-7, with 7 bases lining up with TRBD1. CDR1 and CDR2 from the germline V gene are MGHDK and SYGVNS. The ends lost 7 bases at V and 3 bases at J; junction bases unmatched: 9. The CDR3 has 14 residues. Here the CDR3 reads CASNKGGAVYEQYF. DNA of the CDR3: TGTGCCAGCAACAAAGGGGGCGCAGTCTACGAGCAGTACTTC.

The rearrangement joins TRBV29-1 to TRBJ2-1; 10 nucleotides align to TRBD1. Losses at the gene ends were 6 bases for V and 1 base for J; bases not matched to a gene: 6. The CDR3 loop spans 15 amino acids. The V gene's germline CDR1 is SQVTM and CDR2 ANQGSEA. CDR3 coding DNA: TGCAGCGTCGTAAGGACAGGGGGATCCTACAATGAGCAGTTCTTC. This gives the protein CSVVRTGGSYNEQFF.

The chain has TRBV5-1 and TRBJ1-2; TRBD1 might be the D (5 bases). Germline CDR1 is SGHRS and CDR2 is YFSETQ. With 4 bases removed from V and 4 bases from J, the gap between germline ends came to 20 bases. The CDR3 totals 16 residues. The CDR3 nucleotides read TGCGCCAGCAGCGACGGGCTAGTGGGCAGGGCCTATGGCTACACCTTC. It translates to CASSDGLVGRAYGYTF. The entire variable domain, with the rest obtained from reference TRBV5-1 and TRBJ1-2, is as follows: KAGVTQTPRYLIKTRGQQVTLSCSPISGHRSVSWYQQTPGQGLQFLFEYFSETQRNKGNFPGRFSGRQFSNSRSEMNVSTLELGDSALYLCASSDGLVGRAYGYTFGSGTRLTVV.

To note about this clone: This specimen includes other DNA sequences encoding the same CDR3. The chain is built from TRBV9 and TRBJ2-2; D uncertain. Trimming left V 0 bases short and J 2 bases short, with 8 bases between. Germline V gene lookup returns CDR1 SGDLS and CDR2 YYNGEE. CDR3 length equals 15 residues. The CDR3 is CASSVGGSNTGELFF. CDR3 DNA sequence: TGTGCCAGCAGCGTAGGAGGTAGCAACACCGGGGAGCTGTTTTTT.

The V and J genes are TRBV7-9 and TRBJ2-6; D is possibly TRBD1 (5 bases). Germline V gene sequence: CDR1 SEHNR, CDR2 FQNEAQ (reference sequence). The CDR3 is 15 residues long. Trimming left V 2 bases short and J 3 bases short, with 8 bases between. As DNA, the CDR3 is TGTGCCAGCAGCTTACAGGGCTTTGGGGCCAACGTCCTGACTTTC. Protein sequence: CASSLQGFGANVLTF.

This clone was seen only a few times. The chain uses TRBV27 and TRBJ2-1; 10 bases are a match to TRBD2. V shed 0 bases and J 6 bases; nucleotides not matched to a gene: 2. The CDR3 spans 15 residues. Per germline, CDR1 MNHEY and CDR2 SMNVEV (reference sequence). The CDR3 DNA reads TGTGCCAGCAGTTTATCGACTAGCGGGTCCAATGAGCAGTTCTTC. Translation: CASSLSTSGSNEQFF.

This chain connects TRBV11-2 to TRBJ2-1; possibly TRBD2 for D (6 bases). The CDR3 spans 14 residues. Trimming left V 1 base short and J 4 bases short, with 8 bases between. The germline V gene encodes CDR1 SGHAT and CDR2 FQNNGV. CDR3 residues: CASSLVLAYNEQFF. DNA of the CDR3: TGTGCCAGCAGCTTAGTCCTAGCGTACAATGAGCAGTTCTTC.

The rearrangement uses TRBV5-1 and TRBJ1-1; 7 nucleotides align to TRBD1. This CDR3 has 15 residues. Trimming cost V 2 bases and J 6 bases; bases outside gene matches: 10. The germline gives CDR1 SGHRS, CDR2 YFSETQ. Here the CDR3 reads CASSFRDSKSSEAFF. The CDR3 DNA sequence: TGCGCCAGCAGCTTCCGGGACAGTAAGAGCTCTGAAGCTTTCTTT.

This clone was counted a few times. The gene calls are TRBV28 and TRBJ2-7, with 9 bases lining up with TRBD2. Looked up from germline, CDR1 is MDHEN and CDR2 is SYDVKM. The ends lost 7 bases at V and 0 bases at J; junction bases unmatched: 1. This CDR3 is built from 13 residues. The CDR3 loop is CASILAGSYEQYF. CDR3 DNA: TGTGCCAGCATACTAGCGGGCTCCTACGAGCAGTACTTC.

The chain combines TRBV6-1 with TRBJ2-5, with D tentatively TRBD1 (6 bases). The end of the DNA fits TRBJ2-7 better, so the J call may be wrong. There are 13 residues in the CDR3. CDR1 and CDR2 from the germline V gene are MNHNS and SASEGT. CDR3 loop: CASLGRGSYEQYF. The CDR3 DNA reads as TGTGCCAGCCTGGGCAGGGGAAGTTACGAGCAGTACTTC.

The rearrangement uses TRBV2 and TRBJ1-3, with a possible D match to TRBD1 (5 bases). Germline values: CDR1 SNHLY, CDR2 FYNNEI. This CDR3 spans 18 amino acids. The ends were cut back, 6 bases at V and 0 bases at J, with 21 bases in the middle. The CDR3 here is CASRPPNYRFLSGNTIYF. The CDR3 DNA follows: TGTGCCAGCAGGCCACCGAACTACAGGTTCCTCTCTGGAAACACCATATATTTT.

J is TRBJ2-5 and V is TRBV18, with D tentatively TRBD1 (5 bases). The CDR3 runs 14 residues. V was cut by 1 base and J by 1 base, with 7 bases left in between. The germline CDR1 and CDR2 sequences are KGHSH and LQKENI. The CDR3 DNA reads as TGTGCCAGCTCACCACAGGGGTCCCAAGAGACCCAGTACTTC. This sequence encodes CASSPQGSQETQYF. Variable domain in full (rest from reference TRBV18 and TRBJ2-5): NAGVMQNPRHLVRRRGQEARLRCSPMKGHSHVYWYRQLPEEGLKFMVYLQKENIIDESGMPKERFSAEFPKEGPSILRIQQVVRGDSAAYFCASSPQGSQETQYFGPGTRLLVL.

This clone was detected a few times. CDR3 in DNA: TGTGCCAGCTCGGTACGCTCTGGGGCCAACGTCCTGACTTTC. It is translated as CASSVRSGANVLTF. The chain carries TRBV28 and TRBJ2-6; D is ambiguous. The CDR3 extends over 14 amino acids. V was pared by 8 bases and J by 0 bases, with 8 bases between. Germline CDR1 MDHEN, CDR2 SYDVKM. Looking up the rest from reference TRBV28 and TRBJ2-6 gives the full variable domain: DVKVTQSSRYLVKRTGEKVFLECVQDMDHENMFWYRQDPGLGLRLIYFSYDVKMKEKGDIPEGYSVSREKKERFSLILESASTNQTSMYLCASSVRSGANVLTFGAGSRLTVL.

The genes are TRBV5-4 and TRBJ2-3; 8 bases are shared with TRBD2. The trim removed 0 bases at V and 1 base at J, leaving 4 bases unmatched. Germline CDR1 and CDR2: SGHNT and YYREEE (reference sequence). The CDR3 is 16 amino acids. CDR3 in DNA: TGTGCCAGCAGCTTGGGGTTCGGGGGGGGCACAGATACGCAGTATTTT. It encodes CASSLGFGGGTDTQYF. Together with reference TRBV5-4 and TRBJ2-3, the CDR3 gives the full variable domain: ETGVTQSPTHLIKTRGQQVTLRCSSQSGHNTVSWYQQALGQGPQFIFQYYREEENGRGNFPPRFSGLQFPNYSSELNVNALELDDSALYLCASSLGFGGGTDTQYFGPGTRLTVL.

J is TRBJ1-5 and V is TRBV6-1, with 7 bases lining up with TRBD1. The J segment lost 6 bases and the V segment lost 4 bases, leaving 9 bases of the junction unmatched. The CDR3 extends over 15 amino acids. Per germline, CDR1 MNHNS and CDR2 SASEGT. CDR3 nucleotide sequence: TGTGCCAGCAGTGGGGTGGTAGGGGGCGGTCAGCCCCAGCATTTT. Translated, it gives CASSGVVGGGQPQHF.

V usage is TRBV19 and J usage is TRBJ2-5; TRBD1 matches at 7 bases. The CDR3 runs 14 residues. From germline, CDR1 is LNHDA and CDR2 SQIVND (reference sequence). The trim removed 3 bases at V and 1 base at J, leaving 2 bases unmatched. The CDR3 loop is CASSIGTVQETQYF. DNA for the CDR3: TGTGCCAGTAGTATTGGGACAGTCCAAGAGACCCAGTACTTC.